The TCR beta chain described here comes from a study of blood T cells in healthy people across ages. Broader study findings: Strongly correlated with naive T cell percentage was TCR beta diversity.

The trim removed 1 base at V and 6 bases at J, leaving 8 bases unmatched. This CDR3 has 16 amino acids. Germline V gene sequence: CDR1 KGHSH, CDR2 LQKENI. A second PCR of 7 to 11 cycles used a sample-barcoded 5' primer and a J-beta primer mix. One entry per CDR3 protein results from TCRdb running MiXCR on the 5' RACE reads. Altogether some 800,000 distinct CDR3 sequences are present, 25% being singletons, with the ten largest covering under 4.5%. Researchers collected roughly 10 milliliters of peripheral blood from every single donor. This clonotype was seen a single time. Its matching antigen is unknown. These data were likewise used in another study, on T cells of mothers and their children.

Sequencing used blood. The clonotype was recovered from a boy between 5 and 17 years old in good health. The chain employs TRBV18 and TRBJ2-1; 8 bases fit TRBD2. DNA for the CDR3: TGTGCCAGCTCACCACTGAATCGGGAGGGCCTCAATGAGCAGTTCTTC. The encoded protein is CASSPLNREGLNEQFF.